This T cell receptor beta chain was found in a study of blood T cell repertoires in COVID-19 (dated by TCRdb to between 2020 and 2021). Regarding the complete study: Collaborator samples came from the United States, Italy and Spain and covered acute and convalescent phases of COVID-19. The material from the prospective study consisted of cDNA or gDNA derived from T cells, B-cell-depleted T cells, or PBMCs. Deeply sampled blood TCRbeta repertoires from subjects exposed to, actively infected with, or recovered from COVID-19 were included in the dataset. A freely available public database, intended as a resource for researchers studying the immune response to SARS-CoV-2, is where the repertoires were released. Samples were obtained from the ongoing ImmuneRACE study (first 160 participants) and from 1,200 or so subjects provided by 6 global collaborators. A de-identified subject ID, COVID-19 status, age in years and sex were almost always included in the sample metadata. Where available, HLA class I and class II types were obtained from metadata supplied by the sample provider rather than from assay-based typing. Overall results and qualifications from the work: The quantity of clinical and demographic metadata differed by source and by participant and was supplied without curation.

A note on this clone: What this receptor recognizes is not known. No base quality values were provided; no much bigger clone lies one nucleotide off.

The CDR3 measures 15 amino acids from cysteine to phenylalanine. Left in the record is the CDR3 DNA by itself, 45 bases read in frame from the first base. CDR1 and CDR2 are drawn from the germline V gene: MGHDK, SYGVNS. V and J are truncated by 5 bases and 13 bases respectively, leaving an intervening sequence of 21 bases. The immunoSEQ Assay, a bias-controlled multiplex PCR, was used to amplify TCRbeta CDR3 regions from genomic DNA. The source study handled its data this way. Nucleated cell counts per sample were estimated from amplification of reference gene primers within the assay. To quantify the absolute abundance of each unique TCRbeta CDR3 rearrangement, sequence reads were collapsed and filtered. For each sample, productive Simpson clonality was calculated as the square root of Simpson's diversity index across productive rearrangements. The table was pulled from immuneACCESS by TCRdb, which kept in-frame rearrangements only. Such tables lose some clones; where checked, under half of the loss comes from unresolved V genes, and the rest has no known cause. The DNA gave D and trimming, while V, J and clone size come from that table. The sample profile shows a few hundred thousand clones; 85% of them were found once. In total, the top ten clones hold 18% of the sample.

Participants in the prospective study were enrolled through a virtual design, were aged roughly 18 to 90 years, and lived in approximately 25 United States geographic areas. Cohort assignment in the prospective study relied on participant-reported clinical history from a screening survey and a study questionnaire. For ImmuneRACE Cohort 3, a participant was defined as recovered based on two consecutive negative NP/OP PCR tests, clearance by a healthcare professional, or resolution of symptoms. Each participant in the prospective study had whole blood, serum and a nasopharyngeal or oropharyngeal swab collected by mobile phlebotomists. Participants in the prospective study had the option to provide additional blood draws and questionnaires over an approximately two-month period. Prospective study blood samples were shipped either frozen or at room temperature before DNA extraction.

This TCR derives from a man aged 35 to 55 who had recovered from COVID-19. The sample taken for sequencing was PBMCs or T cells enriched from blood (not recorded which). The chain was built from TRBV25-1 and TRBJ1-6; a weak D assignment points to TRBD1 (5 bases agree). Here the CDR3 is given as CASSKGVNHGSPLHF. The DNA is TGTGCCAGCAGTAAAGGGGTTAATCACGGGTCGCCCCTCCACTTT.